This T cell receptor beta chain is drawn from a study of shared clonotypes between healthy human individuals. As for the study in general: A couple of female and a few male donors aged 18 to 49 were enrolled.

Clones were read by immunoSEQ multiplex PCR, and TCRdb kept only the in-frame ones, dropping some. The sample consists of about 2.1 million clones, approximately 94% of them appearing once. Points from the study as a whole: On the whole, naive subsets had larger estimated richness than memory subsets had.

Positive CCR7 selection of CD45RO-negative cells yielded the naive CD8 cells, and terminally differentiated effector memory CD45RA+ cells were excluded. This CDR3 region has 16 residues. Trimming removed 5 bases from V and 0 bases from J; junction bases left unmatched: 7. Germline CDR1 is SEHNR and CDR2 is FQNEAQ (reference sequence). In the case of this clone: Antigen unknown.

The sample consisted of naive CD8+ T cells from PBMCs. The TCR originated in a man between 18 and 35 years old in good health. Some clones in this sample may be carry-over from other donors' samples. The V gene is TRBV7-9, the J gene TRBJ2-1, with TRBD1 matching 7 bases. For the CDR3, the DNA is TGTGCCAGCAGCAAACCCCGGGACAGCTCCTACAATGAGCAGTTCTTC. This codes for CASSKPRDSSYNEQFF.